Each of the 4 T cell receptor beta chains below was sequenced from the same sample in a study of blood T cell repertoires in COVID-19. Data came from immunoSEQ multiplex PCR; TCRdb stores just in-frame clones and leaves some out. In the table there are 200,000 or so clones, roughly 80% of which are singletons. Sequencing was done on a sample of peripheral blood. Source of these receptors: a woman under 40 with acute or convalescent COVID-19.

At least ten counts were recorded for this clone. Here the CDR3 reads CASSLVRGATEAFF. For the CDR3, the DNA is TGTGCCAGCAGCTTAGTTAGGGGTGCCACTGAAGCTTTCTTT. The chain has TRBV11-2 and TRBJ1-1, with D perhaps TRBD1 (5 bases). The CDR3 spans 14 residues. Germline loops: CDR1 SGHAT, CDR2 FQNNGV. Trimming pared 1 base from V and 4 bases from J, leaving 10 bases between. The full variable domain, completed using reference TRBV11-2 and TRBJ1-1, is EAGVAQSPRYKIIEKRQSVAFWCNPISGHATLYWYQQILGQGPKLLIQFQNNGVVDDSQLPKDRFSAERLKGVDSTLKIQPAKLEDSAVYLCASSLVRGATEAFFGQGTRLTVV.

The chain carries TRBV6-6 and TRBJ2-5; possible D gene TRBD2, 6 bases. Germline V lookup: CDR1 MNHNY, CDR2 SVGAGI (reference sequence). The CDR3 extends over 18 amino acids. Trimming removed 5 bases from V and 5 bases from J, with 27 bases in between. This chain's CDR3 is CASSPHWGVARAGETQYF. CDR3 nucleotides: TGTGCCAGCAGTCCCCATTGGGGGGTGGCCAGGGCAGGGGAGACCCAGTACTTC.

The gene calls are TRBV29-1 and TRBJ2-1; no clear D gene. CDR1 and CDR2 (germline): SQVTM, ANQGSEA. Trimming pared 3 bases from V and 7 bases from J, leaving 19 bases between. The CDR3 sequence is 15 residues long. The CDR3 loop is CSVELGFDPANEQFF. The CDR3 nucleotides read TGCAGCGTTGAGCTGGGCTTCGACCCGGCTAATGAGCAGTTCTTC.

This chain links TRBV6-4 with TRBJ2-2, with 11 bases lining up with TRBD1. With V trimmed by 10 bases and J by 0 bases, 10 bases remained unmatched. CDR3 length: 17 amino acids. The germline V gene has CDR1 MRHNA and CDR2 SNTAGT. The chain's CDR3 is CATSAMGQGANTGELFF. The CDR3 bases are TGTGCCACTTCCGCGATGGGACAGGGGGCGAACACCGGGGAGCTGTTTTTT.